The next 20 T cell receptor beta chains were all read from a single sample in a study of T-cell memory formation after mild COVID-19. One entry per CDR3 protein results from TCRdb running MiXCR on the 5' RACE reads. The data contain under 35,000 distinct CDR3 sequences, less than 8% of them singletons. Material for sequencing was PBMCs or a T cell subset sorted from them (not recorded which). The source of these receptors is an adult woman who had mild COVID-19 (a few samples of this study predate the infection). Cell type and time point are not known.

In this sample, this clonotype turned up many times. The V gene is TRBV7-9, the J gene TRBJ2-1; possible D gene TRBD2, 5 bases. The CDR3 totals 15 residues. Per the germline V gene, CDR1 is SEHNR and CDR2 is FQNEAQ (reference sequence). With 5 bases removed from V and 4 bases from J, the gap between germline ends came to 15 bases. The CDR3 loop reads CASSPMGGLYNEQFF. The CDR3 nucleotides read TGTGCCAGCAGCCCTATGGGCGGGTTATACAATGAGCAGTTCTTC.

This clonotype was seen at least ten times. The V call is TRBV27, the J call TRBJ2-1; TRBD2 is a possible D gene (6 bases). The CDR3 extends over 15 amino acids. Deletions cut 6 bases from V and 5 bases from J, with 17 bases between. Germline loops: CDR1 MNHEY, CDR2 SMNVEV (reference sequence). CDR3 nucleotides: TGTGCCAGCAGATATGGAGGGTCCTTTAACAATGAGCAGTTCTTC. It encodes CASRYGGSFNNEQFF.

The chain joins TRBV2 to TRBJ1-5; no firm D call. Trimming removed 6 bases at V and 4 bases at J, with 16 bases between. CDR1 and CDR2 from the germline V gene are SNHLY and FYNNEI. This CDR3 has 15 amino acids. CDR3 bases: TGTGCCAGCAGCCACCCCGTCAGTGTTAATCAGCCCCAGCATTTT. Its translation: CASSHPVSVNQPQHF.

In its sample, this clonotype was seen many times. The V gene is TRBV6-2 or TRBV6-3, the J gene TRBJ2-3; 7 bases agree with TRBD2. The V gene's germline CDR1 is MNHEY and CDR2 SVGEGT. This CDR3 region has 16 residues. V shed 6 bases, J shed 2 bases, and the junction held 11 bases outside the gene matches. The DNA of the CDR3 is TGTGCCAGCAGCACCTGGGGAGCGGGGAACACAGATACGCAGTATTTT. It yields the protein CASSTWGAGNTDTQYF.

V gene TRBV6-5 combines with J gene TRBJ1-2; weak D call: TRBD1 (6 bases). Germline V gives CDR1 MNHEY, CDR2 SVGAGI. Trimming left V 6 bases short and J 2 bases short, with 16 bases between. The CDR3 is 15 amino acids. The CDR3 region has the DNA TGTGCCAGCAGCCCAACCGCGACAGGAAACTATGGCTACACCTTC. This translates into CASSPTATGNYGYTF.

This clonotype was detected many times. The V and J genes are TRBV11-3 and TRBJ2-3; TRBD2 agrees at 15 bases. With V trimmed by 4 bases and J by 8 bases, 4 bases remained unmatched. The germline V gene encodes CDR1 SGHNT and CDR2 YENEEA. This CDR3 comprises 15 residues. CDR3 coding DNA: TGTGCCAGCAGCTCCCGGACTAGCGGGAGGGGTACGCAGTATTTT. It codes for CASSSRTSGRGTQYF.

This clonotype has a count of ten or more. The chain couples TRBV3-1 to TRBJ2-2, with unresolved D. The ends were cut back, 2 bases at V and 1 base at J, with 5 bases in the middle. This CDR3 region has 14 residues. Germline V CDR1 and CDR2: LGHDT, YNNKEL (reference sequence). The CDR3 DNA reads as TGTGCCAGCAGCCAATCGGTGAACACCGGGGAGCTGTTTTTT. This translates into CASSQSVNTGELFF.

This clonotype has ten or more counts. The rearrangement links TRBV4-1 to TRBJ2-2; 8 nucleotides align to TRBD1. Germline CDR1 MGHRA, CDR2 YSYEKL. This CDR3 region has 18 residues. The junction had 8 bases not matched to a gene; V was cut back by 0 bases and J by 2 bases. The CDR3 DNA reads as TGCGCCAGCAGCCAAGAAGTGCGACAGGGGTTAAACACCGGGGAGCTGTTTTTT. It is translated as CASSQEVRQGLNTGELFF.

This clonotype was seen many times. The chain uses TRBV7-9 and TRBJ1-4; unclear D gene. This CDR3 contains 11 residues. Deletions cut 8 bases from V and 6 bases from J, with 7 bases between. In germline, CDR1 is SEHNR, CDR2 FQNEAQ (reference sequence). CDR3 DNA: TGTGCCAGCCAGGAAGATGAAAAACTGTTTTTT. Translating it yields CASQEDEKLFF.

This clonotype was observed at least ten times. The chain has TRBV28 and TRBJ2-7; D not resolved. Germline assignment: CDR1 MDHEN and CDR2 SYDVKM. This CDR3 comprises 12 residues. The V gene lost 1 base and the J gene lost 7 bases, with 8 bases spanning the gap. CDR3 in DNA: TGTGCCAGCAGTTTATTGAACCGGGAGCAGTACTTC. Translating gives CASSLLNREQYF.

This clonotype was counted once. J is TRBJ1-4 and V is TRBV7-2; D is perhaps TRBD1 (5 bases). The germline V and J ends were trimmed by 2 bases and 8 bases, with 15 bases remaining between them. Germline lookup yields CDR1 SGHTA and CDR2 FQGNSA. The CDR3 contains 15 residues. CDR3 nucleotide sequence: TGTGCCAGCAGCTTAAGGGGCAGCGCGGGAGAAAAACTGTTTTTT. This codes for CASSLRGSAGEKLFF. The full variable domain, rest sourced from reference TRBV7-2 and TRBJ1-4, is GAGVSQSPSNKVTEKGKDVELRCDPISGHTALYWYRQSLGQGLEFLIYFQGNSAPDKSGLPSDRFSAERTGGSVSTLTIQRTQQEDSAVYLCASSLRGSAGEKLFFGSGTQLSVL.

As concerns this clonotype: A clone one base away is much larger, so this may be a read error. Without the conserved terminal phenylalanine or tryptophan, this CDR3 likely stems from a read error. The V call is TRBV20-1, the J call TRBJ1-2; D not certain. The CDR3 length is 13 residues. CDR1 is DFQATT and CDR2 is SNEGSKA in the germline V gene (reference sequence). Trimming removed 3 bases from V and 2 bases from J, with 10 bases in between. CDR3 sequence reads: CSASLRTNYGYTL. CDR3 bases: TGCAGTGCTAGTTTAAGGACCAACTATGGCTACACCTTG.

The sample holds many counts of this clonotype. This rearrangement joins TRBV27 to TRBJ2-7, with 9 bases matching TRBD2. V was pared by 5 bases and J by 1 base, with 3 bases of the junction left unmatched. Germline values: CDR1 MNHEY, CDR2 SMNVEV (reference sequence). The CDR3 length is 14 residues. This CDR3 is CASSGRGGSYEQYF. DNA for the CDR3: TGTGCCAGCAGTGGGCGGGGGGGGTCCTACGAGCAGTACTTC.

In this sample, this clonotype turned up many times. The V and J genes are TRBV5-1 and TRBJ2-2, with 7 nucleotides matching TRBD1. CDR1 and CDR2 from the germline V gene are SGHRS and YFSETQ. J gave up 2 bases and V 0 bases, and 7 bases lay outside the gene matches. The length of the CDR3 is 17 residues. CDR3 in DNA: TGCGCCAGCAGCTTGGCCGGGACAGACCTCAACACCGGGGAGCTGTTTTTT. Translation: CASSLAGTDLNTGELFF.

This clonotype was counted at least ten times. The V and J genes are TRBV4-1 and TRBJ2-1; D not certain. The V and J ends lost 4 bases and 2 bases respectively, with 12 bases between them. Looked up from germline, CDR1 is MGHRA and CDR2 is YSYEKL. This CDR3 has 15 amino acids. CDR3 nucleotide sequence: TGCGCCAGCAGCCCCCTCCCTGAAGCCTACAATGAGCAGTTCTTC. Protein product: CASSPLPEAYNEQFF.

J is TRBJ2-6 and V is TRBV6-2 or TRBV6-3, with a tentative D call TRBD2 (6 bases). The germline V and J ends were trimmed by 2 bases and 0 bases, with 11 bases remaining between them. The CDR3 length is 17 residues. Germline lookup yields CDR1 MNHEY and CDR2 SVGEGT. In DNA, the CDR3 is TGTGCCAGCAGTTACGGAGGGAGTGCCTCTGGGGCCAACGTCCTGACTTTC. Its translation is CASSYGGSASGANVLTF.

This clonotype was found many times. The chain has TRBV4-2 and TRBJ2-7; a possible D gene is TRBD1 (6 bases). This CDR3 is built from 16 residues. Germline loops: CDR1 LGHNA, CDR2 YNFKEQ. Trimming removed 0 bases at V and 5 bases at J, with 17 bases between. The CDR3 sequence: CASSQDERGSVDEQYF. The CDR3 DNA reads TGTGCCAGCAGCCAAGACGAGAGGGGGAGTGTGGACGAGCAGTACTTC.

In its sample, this clonotype was seen a few times. The chain joins TRBV6-2 or TRBV6-3 to TRBJ2-1; possible D gene TRBD2, 7 bases. Germline CDR1 MNHEY, CDR2 SVGEGT. CDR3 length: 15 amino acids. V lost 3 bases and J 5 bases, leaving 14 bases between the germline ends. The CDR3 region has the DNA TGTGCCAGCAGTTATTTGTGGGGGGGCCACAATGAGCAGTTCTTC. Translating gives CASSYLWGGHNEQFF.

This clonotype was detected many times. This chain joins TRBV4-3 and TRBJ2-7; D is perhaps TRBD2 (6 bases). CDR3 length: 18 residues. The germline CDR1 and CDR2 sequences are LGHNA and YSLEER. The V end was cut by 0 bases, the J end by 1 base, with 19 bases between. CDR3 nucleotides: TGCGCCAGCAGCCAAGATGGAGCAGAAGGAGGGAAATCCTACGAGCAGTACTTC. Its translation is CASSQDGAEGGKSYEQYF.

This clonotype was recorded at least ten times. This rearrangement joins TRBV30 to TRBJ2-3, with D perhaps matching TRBD2 (6 bases). The CDR3 length is 13 residues. The V gene's germline CDR1 is GTSNPN and CDR2 SVGIG (reference sequence). V was pared by 2 bases and J by 6 bases, with 12 bases between. The CDR3 DNA reads TGTGCCTGGAGTATCCGGAGGGGTGATACGCAGTATTTT. Its translation: CAWSIRRGDTQYF.